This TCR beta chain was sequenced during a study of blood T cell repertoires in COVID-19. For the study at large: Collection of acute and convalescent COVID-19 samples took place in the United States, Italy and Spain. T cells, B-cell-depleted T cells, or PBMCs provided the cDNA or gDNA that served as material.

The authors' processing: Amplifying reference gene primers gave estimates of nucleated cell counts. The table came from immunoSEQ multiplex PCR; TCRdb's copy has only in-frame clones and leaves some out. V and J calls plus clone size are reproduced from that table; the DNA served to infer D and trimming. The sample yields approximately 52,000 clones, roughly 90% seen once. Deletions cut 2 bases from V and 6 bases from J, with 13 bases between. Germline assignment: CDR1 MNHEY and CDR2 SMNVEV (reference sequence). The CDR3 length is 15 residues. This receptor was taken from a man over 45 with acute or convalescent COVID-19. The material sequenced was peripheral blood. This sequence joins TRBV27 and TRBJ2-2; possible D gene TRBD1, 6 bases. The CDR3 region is CASSLRGMRPGELFF. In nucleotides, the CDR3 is TGTGCCAGCAGTTTAAGGGGGATGAGGCCCGGGGAGCTGTTTTTT.